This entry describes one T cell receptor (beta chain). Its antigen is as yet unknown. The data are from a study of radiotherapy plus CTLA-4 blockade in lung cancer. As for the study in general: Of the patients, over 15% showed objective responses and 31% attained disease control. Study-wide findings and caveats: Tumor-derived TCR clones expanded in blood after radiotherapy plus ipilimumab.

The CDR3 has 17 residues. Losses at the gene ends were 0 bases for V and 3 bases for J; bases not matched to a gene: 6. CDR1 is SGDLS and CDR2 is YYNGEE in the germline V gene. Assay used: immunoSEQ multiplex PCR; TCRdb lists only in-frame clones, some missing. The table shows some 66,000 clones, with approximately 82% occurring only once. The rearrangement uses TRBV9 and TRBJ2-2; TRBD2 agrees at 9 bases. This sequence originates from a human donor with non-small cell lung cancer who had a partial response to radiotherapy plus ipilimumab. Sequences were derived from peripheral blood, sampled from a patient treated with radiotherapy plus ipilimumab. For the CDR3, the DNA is TGTGCCAGCAGCGTAGGTGCGGGAGGGCGTTACACCGGGGAGCTGTTTTTT. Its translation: CASSVGAGGRYTGELFF.